The text below deals with one T cell receptor beta chain. As processed by the authors: The assay estimated nucleated cells by amplifying reference gene primers. The assay was immunoSEQ multiplex PCR, and TCRdb's table has in-frame clones only and misses some. V and J calls and clone size follow that table, whereas D and trimming were derived from the DNA. The sample carries roughly 160,000 clones, 75% to 90% recorded once. The CDR3 runs 15 residues. The V segment lost 0 bases and the J segment 3 bases; nucleotides outside the gene matches: 5. Germline CDR1 and CDR2: MGHRA and YSYEKL. This specimen comes from a study of blood T cell repertoires in COVID-19. Study background: PBMCs, B-cell-depleted T cells, or T cells were the source of the cDNA or gDNA that made up the material.

The material sequenced was peripheral blood. V gene TRBV4-1 combines with J gene TRBJ2-7; 7 bases are shared with TRBD1. This receptor was identified in a woman aged 55 to 70 with acute or convalescent COVID-19. The chain's CDR3 is CASSQEDRVNYEQYF. For the CDR3, the DNA is TGCGCCAGCAGCCAAGAAGACAGGGTAAACTACGAGCAGTACTTC.